This passage covers 8 T cell receptor beta chains from one sample sequenced in a study of cytomegalovirus exposure and HLA in healthy donors. Sequencing used immunoSEQ multiplex PCR; TCRdb keeps in-frame clones, though not all of them. The table lists approximately 200,000 clones, roughly 84% of them singletons. Input material: PBMCs. The receptors stem from a woman in her twenties or thirties in good health and CMV-seropositive.

J is TRBJ2-6 and V is TRBV7-9, with TRBD2 matching 7 bases. The CDR3 runs 18 residues. Germline trimming cut 2 bases from V and 0 bases from J; bases unmatched to any gene: 7. Germline V CDR1 and CDR2: SEHNR, FQNEAQ (reference sequence). The CDR3 nucleotides read TGTGCCAGCAGCTTAACCGGGGCGGGGGACTCTGGGGCCAACGTCCTGACTTTC. Its translation: CASSLTGAGDSGANVLTF.

The chain joins TRBV7-9 to TRBJ1-2, with a tentative D call TRBD1 (5 bases). Germline V gene lookup returns CDR1 SEHNR and CDR2 FQNEAQ (reference sequence). The V end lost 4 bases, the J end lost 3 bases, and 9 bases lay between the germline ends. The CDR3 length is 13 residues. CDR3 nucleotide sequence: TGTGCCAGCAGCTCAGACAGCTACTATGGCTACACCTTC. This sequence encodes CASSSDSYYGYTF.

The chain joins TRBV15 to TRBJ2-1; D might be TRBD1 (6 bases). CDR3 size: 16 residues. Trimming took 0 bases from V and 9 from J, leaving 18 bases between them. Germline loops: CDR1 LNHNV, CDR2 YYDKDF (reference sequence). CDR3 bases: TGTGCCACCAGCAGAGATCACAGGGATTTGGCTGGTGAGCAGTTCTTC. Encoded protein: CATSRDHRDLAGEQFF.

This clone was seen only once. The CDR3 reads CASTRQYNEKLFF. The CDR3 DNA reads TGTGCCAGCACCCGACAGTATAATGAAAAACTGTTTTTT. The V gene is TRBV2, the J gene TRBJ1-4, with D maybe TRBD1 (5 bases). Germline loops: CDR1 SNHLY, CDR2 FYNNEI. Trimming removed 7 bases at V and 4 bases at J, with 10 bases between. The CDR3 totals 13 residues.

This sequence joins TRBV7-9 and TRBJ1-2, with 9 bases lining up with TRBD1. Unmatched junction bases numbered 9, after V lost 8 bases and J lost 5 bases. The CDR3 totals 14 residues. The germline V gene has CDR1 SEHNR and CDR2 FQNEAQ (reference sequence). Written as DNA, the CDR3 is TGTGCCAGCGCCGGGGCGGGACAGGGTTATGGCTACACCTTC. It encodes CASAGAGQGYGYTF. Full variable domain (missing parts from reference TRBV7-9 and TRBJ1-2): DTGVSQNPRHKITKRGQNVTFRCDPISEHNRLYWYRQTLGQGPEFLTYFQNEAQLEKSRLLSDRFSAERPKGSFSTLEIQRTEQGDSAMYLCASAGAGQGYGYTFGSGTRLTVV.

This clone was counted only a few times. The CDR3 region is CAWDRSGTYEQYF. The CDR3 coding sequence is TGTGCCTGGGACCGTAGCGGGACCTACGAGCAGTACTTC. J is TRBJ2-7 and V is TRBV30; 8 nucleotides match TRBD2. J was trimmed by 2 bases and V by 5 bases; bases with no gene match: 5. Germline loops: CDR1 GTSNPN, CDR2 SVGIG (reference sequence). The CDR3 is 13 amino acids.

This rearrangement joins TRBV6-5 to TRBJ2-1, with TRBD2 as a possible D gene (6 bases). Germline V CDR1 and CDR2: MNHEY, SVGAGI. The CDR3 is made up of 15 amino acids. Trimming removed 5 bases at V and 5 bases at J, with 16 bases between. The CDR3 loop reads CASSRTGTLNNEQFF. The CDR3 nucleotides read TGTGCCAGCAGTCGTACGGGGACTCTTAACAATGAGCAGTTCTTC.

The count of this clone is one. V is TRBV5-8 and J is TRBJ2-1; D might be TRBD2 (6 bases). CDR3 length: 14 residues. CDR1 and CDR2 from the germline V gene are SGHTS and YDEGEE. Trimming took off 2 bases at V and 4 bases at J, with 10 bases between the two ends. CDR3: CASSLDGGYNEQFF. CDR3 in DNA: TGTGCCAGCAGCTTAGATGGGGGGTACAATGAGCAGTTCTTC.